The 4 T cell receptor beta chains reported below all come from one sample, sequenced in a study of CD8 T cells in ankylosing spondylitis (dated by TCRdb to about 2017). Libraries were made using 5' RACE. For sequencing, an Illumina HiSeq 2500 was employed. Using fastp at Q25 and MiXCR, TCRdb reprocessed the public reads and kept productive beta chains. Each CDR3 protein appears once, grouped with its most common genes and DNA. This sample is represented by around 25,000 distinct CDR3 sequences; just over 2.5% of them were singletons. The ten largest clonotypes hold 6% to 8% of the sample. Source material: blood, either unsorted or a sorted T cell fraction (not recorded which). These receptors all come from a female donor with ankylosing spondylitis or in good health (not recorded which).

Many counts were recorded for this clonotype. This sequence joins TRBV9 and TRBJ1-2; the D is unclear. The length of the CDR3 is 15 residues. The germline gives CDR1 SGDLS, CDR2 YYNGEE. V lost 2 bases and J 9 bases, leaving 20 bases between the germline ends. The CDR3 protein is CASSVAPEGRRSYTF. CDR3 bases: TGTGCCAGCAGCGTTGCCCCGGAGGGCCGTAGGAGCTACACCTTC.

This clonotype was found many times. The J gene is TRBJ1-3, the V gene TRBV9; 8 nucleotides align to TRBD1. Germline V gives CDR1 SGDLS, CDR2 YYNGEE. The J segment lost 7 bases and the V segment lost 5 bases, leaving 8 bases of the junction unmatched. This CDR3 comprises 14 residues. CDR3 bases: TGTGCCAGCAGTGGACAGGGAGCCCGCAACACCATATATTTT. Encoded protein: CASSGQGARNTIYF.

The sample holds many counts of this clonotype. CDR3 bases: TGTGCCAGCAGCCCCCCGGGGTCCAGGGGGCAGGAATATGGCTACACCTTC. Protein: CASSPPGSRGQEYGYTF. The gene calls are TRBV9 and TRBJ1-2; TRBD1 matches 8 bases. CDR1 and CDR2 (germline): SGDLS, YYNGEE. The CDR3 consists of 17 residues. With V trimmed by 4 bases and J by 5 bases, 16 bases remained unmatched.

The chain uses TRBV9 and TRBJ2-1; the match to TRBD2 covers 10 bases. The CDR3 has 15 amino acids. Trimming removed 0 bases from V and 9 bases from J; junction bases left unmatched: 6. Germline CDR1 SGDLS, CDR2 YYNGEE. The CDR3: CASSVAPSGGGEQFF. Here the CDR3 DNA reads TGTGCCAGCAGCGTAGCCCCTAGCGGGGGAGGTGAGCAGTTCTTC.